This T cell receptor beta chain was sequenced during a study of molecular identifiers for immune sequencing clone quantification (dated by TCRdb to the late 2010s). Study-level background: For a replicate experiment, RNA from approximately 20,000 or 100,000 naive CD8 T cells was divided into five aliquots, of which four were sequenced. This methods study used CD8 T cells to benchmark TCR RNA copy counting and molecular-identifier clustering-based TCR repertoire sequencing (MIDCIRS).

Naive CD8 T cell libraries were made from about 21,000 to 970,000 sorted cells using 10%, 30% or 50% of purified RNA. Naive CD8 T cells were FACS-sorted as CD8+CD4-CCR7+CD45RA+ on a BD FACSAria II into RLT Plus buffer. Under 11 TCR copies' worth of Jurkat RNA were spiked into roughly 19,000-1,000,000 naive CD8 T cell samples to test detection sensitivity. Enrichment of CD8 T cells was performed with RosetteSep CD8+ T Cell Enrichment Cocktail and Ficoll-Paque, after which ACK red cell lysis was carried out. Cut back by 3 bases and 2 bases, the V and J ends lie 8 bases apart. The germline V gene (reference sequence) gives CDR1 as LNHDA and CDR2 as SQIVND. The CDR3, from cysteine to phenylalanine, totals 14 residues. Only the CDR3 DNA is retained, 42 bases long and in frame from the first base. Receptor amplification or capture employed PCR. TCRdb lists the instrument as NextSeq 500. Preparation of bulk TCR libraries followed a previously described approach, with the TCR primers listed in Table S5. Total RNA was purified with the Qiagen AllPrep DNA/RNA kit. Before analysis, reads from multiple sequencing runs of one library were combined. Under the source paper's analysis protocol: Reads were retained only if their TCR constant sequence matched exactly, and those retained reads were trimmed to 150 nt and grouped according to their 12-nt molecular barcodes. Reads within each barcode group were sub-clustered using a 15% Levenshtein threshold, and quality-weighted consensus sequences were constructed for each RNA molecule. Non-functional sequences were filtered out, along with any lower-count sequence sitting one edit away from another sequence. Based on a fit of two negative binomial distributions, barcode sub-clusters having less than 20% of the maximum read count were discarded. TCRdb redid the processing of the public reads, applying fastp at Q25 and MiXCR, and retained in-frame beta chains. One record per CDR3 amino acid sequence lists the most common genes and DNA. The V and J calls reflect TCRdb's pipeline rather than the authors' work. The sample data list under 800,000 distinct CDR3 sequences, and 25% of these were observed just once. The top ten clonotypes cover 0.78% of the sample.

Note on this clonotype: Its specific antigen is unknown. No per-base quality is available; no much larger clone lies one base away.

The full study reports these points: Modeling estimated about three recovered TCR RNA copies per cell, compared with about 10 by digital PCR, which implies around 30% capture efficiency. The naive libraries included spiked-in Jurkat TCR RNA (roughly nine copies' worth), and this Jurkat TCR RNA is not part of the donor repertoire. When barcode sub-clustering was left out, chimeric consensus sequences inflated TCR diversity, with chimeras reaching as high as 47%. In CMV-specific effector cells, clones with more than 20 RNA copies accounted for over 97% of molecules, whereas in naive cells such clones accounted for under 1%. Highly expanded clone sizes could be underestimated because identical TCR molecules may share a barcode. A single cell's worth of spiked-in Jurkat TCR RNA was reported detectable even among 850,000 to 1,000,000 naive CD8 T cells.

Material for sequencing was naive CD8+ T cells from blood, with Jurkat cell RNA spiked in. The cell subset or site label for this specimen denotes: FACS-sorted CD8+CD4-CCR7+CD45RA+ naive T cells. The chain links TRBV19 with TRBJ2-1; the D gene is unclear. The sequence was obtained from a human donor in good health. Some libraries in this study had Jurkat cell RNA spiked in. In nucleotides, the sequence is TGTGCCAGTAGTATCGGCAGCCCCTACAATGAGCAGTTCTTC. The resulting protein is CASSIGSPYNEQFF.